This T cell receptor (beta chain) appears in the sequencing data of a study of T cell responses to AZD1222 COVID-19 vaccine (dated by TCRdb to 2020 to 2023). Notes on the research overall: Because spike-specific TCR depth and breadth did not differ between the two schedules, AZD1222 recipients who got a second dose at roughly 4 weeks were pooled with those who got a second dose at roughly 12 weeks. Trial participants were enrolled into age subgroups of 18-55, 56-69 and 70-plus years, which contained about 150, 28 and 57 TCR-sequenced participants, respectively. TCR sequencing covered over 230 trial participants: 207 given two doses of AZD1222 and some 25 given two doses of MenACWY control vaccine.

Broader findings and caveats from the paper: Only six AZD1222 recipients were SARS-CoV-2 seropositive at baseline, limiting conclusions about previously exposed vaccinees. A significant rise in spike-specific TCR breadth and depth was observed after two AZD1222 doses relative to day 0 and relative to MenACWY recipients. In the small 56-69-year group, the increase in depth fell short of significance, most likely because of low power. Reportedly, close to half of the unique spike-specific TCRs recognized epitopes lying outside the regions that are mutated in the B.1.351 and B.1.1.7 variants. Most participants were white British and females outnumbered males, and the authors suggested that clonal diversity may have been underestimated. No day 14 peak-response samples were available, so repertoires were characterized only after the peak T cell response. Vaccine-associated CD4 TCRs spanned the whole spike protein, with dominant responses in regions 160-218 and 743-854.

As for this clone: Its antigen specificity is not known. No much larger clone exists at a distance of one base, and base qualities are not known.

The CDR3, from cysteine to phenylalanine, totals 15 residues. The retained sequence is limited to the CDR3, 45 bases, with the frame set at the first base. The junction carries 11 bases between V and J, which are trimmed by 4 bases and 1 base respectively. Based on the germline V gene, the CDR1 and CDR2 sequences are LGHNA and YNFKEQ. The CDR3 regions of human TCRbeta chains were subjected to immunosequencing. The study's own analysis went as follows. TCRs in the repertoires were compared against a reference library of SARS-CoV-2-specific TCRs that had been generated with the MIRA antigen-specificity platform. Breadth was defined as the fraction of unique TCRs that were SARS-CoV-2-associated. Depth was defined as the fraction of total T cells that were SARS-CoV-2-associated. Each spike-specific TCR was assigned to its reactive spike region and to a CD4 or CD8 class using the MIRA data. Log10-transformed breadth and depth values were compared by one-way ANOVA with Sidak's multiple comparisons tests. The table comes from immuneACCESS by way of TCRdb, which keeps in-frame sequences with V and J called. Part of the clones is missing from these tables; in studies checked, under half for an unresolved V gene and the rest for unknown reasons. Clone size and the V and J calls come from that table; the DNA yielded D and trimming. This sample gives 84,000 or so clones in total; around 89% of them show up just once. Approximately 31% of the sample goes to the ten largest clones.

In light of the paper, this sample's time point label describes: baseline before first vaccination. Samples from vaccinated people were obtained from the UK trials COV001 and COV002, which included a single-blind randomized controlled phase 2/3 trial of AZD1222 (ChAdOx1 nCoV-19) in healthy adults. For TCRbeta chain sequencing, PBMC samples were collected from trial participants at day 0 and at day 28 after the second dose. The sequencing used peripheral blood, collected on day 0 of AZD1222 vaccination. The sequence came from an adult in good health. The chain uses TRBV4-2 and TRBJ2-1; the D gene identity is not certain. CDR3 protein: CASSPKGSSYNEQFF. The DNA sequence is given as TGTGCCAGCAGCCCCAAGGGATCGTCCTACAATGAGCAGTTCTTC.